The source of this T cell receptor beta chain is a study of blood T cell repertoires in COVID-19. About the research overall: From the United States, Italy and Spain came samples of acute and convalescent COVID-19. Sources were T cells, B-cell-depleted T cells, or PBMCs; the material itself was cDNA or gDNA.

Original handling: Reference gene primer amplification gave nucleated cell count estimates. Clones were sequenced by immunoSEQ multiplex PCR, and TCRdb holds only the in-frame ones, with some missing. Clone size and V and J calls were adopted from that table, with D and trimming inferred from the DNA. The sample yields some 130,000 clones, almost 80% seen once. The CDR3 has 15 amino acids. J was trimmed by 0 bases and V by 4 bases; bases with no gene match: 3. Germline lookup yields CDR1 SNHLY and CDR2 FYNNEI. The clonotype originates from a man aged 60 to 69 who had recovered from COVID-19. Input material: peripheral blood. The rearrangement uses TRBV2 and TRBJ1-3; 7 positions match TRBD1. Written as DNA, the CDR3 is TGTGCCAGCAGTGTAACAGGGGACTCTGGAAACACCATATATTTT. Protein: CASSVTGDSGNTIYF. The variable domain in full, with the rest retrieved from reference TRBV2 and TRBJ1-3, is EPEVTQTPSHQVTQMGQEVILRCVPISNHLYFYWYRQILGQKVEFLVSFYNNEISEKSEIFDDQFSVERPDGSNFTLKIRSTKLEDSAMYFCASSVTGDSGNTIYFGEGSWLTVV.